This entry lists 15 T cell receptor beta chains sequenced from one sample in a study of CD8+ T cells in alopecia areata. Extraction and reverse transcription of RNA yielded cDNA as the sequencing template. Produced via immunoSEQ multiplex PCR; TCRdb's table is partial and in-frame only. Of 140,000 to 150,000 clones in the sample, around 60% are singletons; the top ten hold under 8%. Specimen: CD4+ T cells sorted from blood, collected at week 0. The receptor source for this set is a human donor with alopecia areata.

The chain is built from TRBV7-2 and TRBJ1-1; D possibly corresponds to TRBD1 (5 bases). CDR3 length equals 16 residues. Germline lookup yields CDR1 SGHTA and CDR2 FQGNSA. Trimming removed 3 bases at V and 0 bases at J, with 14 bases between. This chain's CDR3 is CASSFQSTVMNTEAFF. In nucleotides, the CDR3 is TGTGCCAGCAGCTTTCAATCGACAGTCATGAACACTGAAGCTTTCTTT.

The chain is built from TRBV5-1 and TRBJ1-5; 7 positions match TRBD1. J was trimmed by 3 bases and V by 1 base; bases with no gene match: 4. The CDR3 is 15 amino acids. Germline CDR1 SGHRS, CDR2 YFSETQ. The CDR3 DNA follows: TGCGCCAGCAGCTTGACAGGGGCCCACAATCAGCCCCAGCATTTT. It specifies CASSLTGAHNQPQHF.

This clone appeared a single time. The rearrangement uses TRBV7-2 and TRBJ2-7; D not certain. V was trimmed by 6 bases and J by 6 bases, leaving 15 bases between them. The CDR3 length is 13 residues. Per germline, CDR1 SGHTA and CDR2 FQGNSA. CDR3 sequence reads: CASSRAAAPEQYF. CDR3 in DNA: TGTGCCAGCAGTAGGGCAGCAGCGCCCGAGCAGTACTTC.

This chain connects TRBV6-1 to TRBJ2-1, with D perhaps being TRBD1 or TRBD2 (5 bases each). Germline-derived CDR1 and CDR2 are MNHNS and SASEGT. CDR3 size: 13 residues. The V end lost 5 bases, the J end lost 10 bases, and 15 bases lay between the germline ends. CDR3 nucleotides: TGTGCCAGCAGTCTTCACGGGGCGCGAGAGCAGTTCTTC. Translating gives CASSLHGAREQFF.

The rearrangement links TRBV30 to TRBJ1-1; 7 positions agree with TRBD1. Germline CDR1 GTSNPN, CDR2 SVGIG (reference sequence). Germline trimming cut 8 bases from V and 0 bases from J; bases unmatched to any gene: 6. CDR3 length: 13 amino acids. DNA of the CDR3: TGTGCCAGCGAGGGACAGATGAACACTGAAGCTTTCTTT. It translates to CASEGQMNTEAFF.

The rearrangement links TRBV5-1 to TRBJ1-3; D call uncertain. Germline loops: CDR1 SGHRS, CDR2 YFSETQ. The CDR3 is 14 residues long. The V and J ends lost 4 bases and 0 bases respectively, with 8 bases between them. CDR3 bases: TGCGCCAGCAGCCCACAAGTCTCTGGAAACACCATATATTTT. Amino acid sequence: CASSPQVSGNTIYF.

About this clone itself: This CDR3 is also generated by other DNA sequences in the sample. This chain joins TRBV30 and TRBJ1-3; no reliable D call. From germline, CDR1 is GTSNPN and CDR2 SVGIG (reference sequence). Trimming cost V 0 bases and J 8 bases, with 5 bases left between them. The CDR3 covers 11 residues. CDR3 residues: CAWSVADTIYF. CDR3 nucleotide sequence: TGTGCCTGGAGTGTAGCCGACACCATATATTTT.

This clone was found a few times. The chain couples TRBV30 to TRBJ1-2, with D possibly matching TRBD1 (6 bases). The CDR3 is 15 amino acids. Germline CDR1 and CDR2: GTSNPN and SVGIG (reference sequence). Deletions cut 0 bases from V and 2 bases from J, with 13 bases between. The CDR3 DNA reads TGTGCCTGGAGTGTAAGGGGGGATTCCAACTATGGCTACACCTTC. This codes for CAWSVRGDSNYGYTF.

V usage is TRBV29-1 and J usage is TRBJ1-4; no reliable D call. Germline V lookup: CDR1 SQVTM, CDR2 ANQGSEA. The CDR3 loop spans 13 amino acids. V gave up 3 bases and J gave up 5 bases, with 10 bases separating them. The CDR3 nucleotides are TGCAGCGTTGACGTGGGGAACAATGAAAAACTGTTTTTT. Amino acids: CSVDVGNNEKLFF.

The genes are TRBV5-1 and TRBJ1-1, with TRBD1 as a possible D gene (5 bases). Germline CDR1 is SGHRS and CDR2 is YFSETQ. This CDR3 is 15 amino acids long. The V and J ends lost 0 bases and 0 bases respectively, with 9 bases between them. CDR3 sequence (DNA): TGCGCCAGCAGCTTGGCCGTGGGGGTGAACACTGAAGCTTTCTTT. This gives the protein CASSLAVGVNTEAFF.

The V and J genes are TRBV4-1 and TRBJ2-3; D gene unclear. The germline CDR1 and CDR2 sequences are MGHRA and YSYEKL. The CDR3 length is 12 residues. Trimming left V 0 bases short and J 6 bases short, with 4 bases between. This chain's CDR3 is CASSQESDTQYF. CDR3 coding DNA: TGCGCCAGCAGCCAAGAGAGCGATACGCAGTATTTT.

The chain recombines TRBV7-8 with TRBJ2-1; D not certain. Deletions cut 5 bases from V and 8 bases from J, with 19 bases between. This CDR3 is 15 amino acids long. Per the germline V gene, CDR1 is SGHVS and CDR2 is FQNEAQ. CDR3 DNA: TGTGCCAGCAGCCAGCCCCCTACCCCTAGGTATGAGCAGTTCTTC. This sequence encodes CASSQPPTPRYEQFF.

The V call is TRBV7-9, the J call TRBJ1-6, with 9 bases lining up with TRBD1. CDR1 is SEHNR and CDR2 is FQNEAQ in the germline V gene (reference sequence). This CDR3 has 14 amino acids. Trimming took 5 bases from V and 8 from J; bases not matched to a gene: 4. The CDR3 loop reads CASSARDRDSPLHF. DNA for the CDR3: TGTGCCAGCAGCGCTCGGGACAGGGATTCACCCCTCCACTTT.

V usage is TRBV11-2 and J usage is TRBJ1-2, with 8 bases lining up with TRBD1. Germline CDR1 reads SGHAT; CDR2 reads FQNNGV. The CDR3 covers 16 residues. Trimming at V came to 4 bases and at J to 2 bases, leaving 9 bases not matched to a gene. CDR3 region: CASSSYGTGKNYGYTF. CDR3 DNA: TGTGCCAGCAGCTCCTACGGGACAGGCAAAAACTATGGCTACACCTTC.

The chain employs TRBV13 and TRBJ1-1; the D is unclear. Trimming pared 3 bases from V and 1 base from J, leaving 18 bases between. Germline V gene data show CDR1 as PRHDT and CDR2 as FYEKMQ (reference sequence). The CDR3 length is 17 residues. In DNA, the CDR3 is TGTGCCAGCAGCTTCTCCCCGATCGGACTGCCGAACACTGAAGCTTTCTTT. Residues: CASSFSPIGLPNTEAFF.